One and the same sample provided the 24 T cell receptor beta chains below, sequenced in a study of cytomegalovirus exposure and HLA in healthy donors. Researchers ran the PCR with 60 Vbeta and 13 Jbeta primers. Libraries were prepared by immunoSEQ multiplex PCR; TCRdb keeps only in-frame clonotypes and omits some of them. The table includes fewer than 100,000 clones, around 78% detected once. The sample consisted of PBMCs. These receptors all stem from a male donor in good health and CMV-seropositive.

The CDR3 region is CASSSKTSGLSYNEQFF. CDR3 in DNA: TGTGCCAGCAGCTCCAAGACTAGCGGACTTTCCTACAATGAGCAGTTCTTC. The chain employs TRBV5-4 and TRBJ2-1, with TRBD2 matching 9 bases. From germline, CDR1 is SGHNT and CDR2 YYREEE (reference sequence). The CDR3 consists of 17 residues. After removal of 3 bases from V and 1 base from J, the junction contained 8 bases not matched to a gene.

In this sample, this clone turned up a few times. The chain links TRBV6-6 to TRBJ1-1, with D perhaps TRBD1 (5 bases). This CDR3 is 14 amino acids long. Trimming left V 2 bases short and J 1 base short, with 8 bases between. CDR1 is MNHNY and CDR2 is SVGAGI in the germline V gene (reference sequence). The CDR3 DNA sequence: TGTGCCAGCAGTTACGGGGGGGAGAACACTGAAGCTTTCTTT. Translation gives CASSYGGENTEAFF.

This clone was detected once. The V gene is TRBV9, the J gene TRBJ1-5; 10 positions match TRBD1. The CDR3 has 14 residues. Germline-derived CDR1 and CDR2 are SGDLS and YYNGEE. Trimming removed 3 bases from V and 6 bases from J; junction bases left unmatched: 3. CDR3 sequence reads: CASSAGQGVQPQHF. The CDR3 nucleotides are TGTGCCAGCAGCGCCGGACAGGGGGTTCAGCCCCAGCATTTT.

The chain carries TRBV5-1 and TRBJ2-3, with a weak D call TRBD2 (6 bases). Germline CDR1 reads SGHRS; CDR2 reads YFSETQ. Trimming shortened V by 0 bases and J by 1 base, and 6 bases separated the two germline ends. The CDR3 is 14 amino acids. The CDR3 nucleotides are TGCGCCAGCAGCTTGGCGGGGGGCACAGATACGCAGTATTTT. This translates into CASSLAGGTDTQYF.

V is TRBV9 and J is TRBJ2-4; 7 bases fit TRBD2. Germline CDR1 and CDR2: SGDLS and YYNGEE. The J segment lost 3 bases and the V segment lost 0 bases, leaving 9 bases of the junction unmatched. The CDR3 is 17 amino acids. CDR3: CASSVDPAGMVKNIQYF. The CDR3 DNA reads TGTGCCAGCAGCGTAGATCCAGCGGGAATGGTCAAAAACATTCAGTACTTC.

In DNA, the CDR3 is TGTGCCAGTAGTATAACGGGCAGGGGACACTATGGCTACACCTTC. The encoded protein is CASSITGRGHYGYTF. The chain employs TRBV19 and TRBJ1-2; D possibly corresponds to TRBD1 (6 bases). The V gene lost 2 bases and the J gene lost 3 bases, with 13 bases spanning the gap. The length of the CDR3 is 15 residues. Germline V lookup: CDR1 LNHDA, CDR2 SQIVND (reference sequence).

V usage is TRBV10-3 and J usage is TRBJ2-1; 8 bases agree with TRBD2. Trimming removed 0 bases from V and 4 bases from J; junction bases left unmatched: 5. CDR3 length: 16 residues. Germline V CDR1 and CDR2: ENHRY, SYGVKD. The CDR3 here is CAISESTSGAYNEQFF. CDR3 nucleotide sequence: TGTGCCATCAGTGAGTCTACTAGCGGAGCTTACAATGAGCAGTTCTTC.

The chain carries TRBV9 and TRBJ2-7; 9 positions agree with TRBD1. Germline V CDR1 and CDR2: SGDLS, YYNGEE. The junction had 5 bases not matched to a gene; V was cut back by 2 bases and J by 2 bases. The CDR3 runs to 15 residues. The CDR3 coding sequence is TGTGCCAGCAGCGTGGGGACAGGGAACACCTACGAGCAGTACTTC. This gives the protein CASSVGTGNTYEQYF.

The CDR3 DNA reads as TGTGCCAGCAGCCCAGTTGGGGGCCGCAAGAACACTGAAGCTTTCTTT. It specifies CASSPVGGRKNTEAFF. V usage is TRBV7-9 and J usage is TRBJ1-1; possible D gene TRBD1, 6 bases. V lost 5 bases, J lost 1 base, and 17 bases lay in between. Germline CDR1 is SEHNR and CDR2 is FQNEAQ (reference sequence). The CDR3 sequence is 16 residues long.

The V call is TRBV14, the J call TRBJ2-3; 7 bases fit TRBD2. J gave up 2 bases and V 0 bases, and 11 bases lay outside the gene matches. Germline values: CDR1 SGHDN, CDR2 FVKESK. This CDR3 spans 18 amino acids. CDR3 region: CASSQDETSRPLTDTQYF. For the CDR3, the DNA is TGTGCCAGCAGCCAAGATGAGACTAGCAGGCCCCTCACAGATACGCAGTATTTT.

J is TRBJ2-1 and V is TRBV7-2, with TRBD2 identical over 9 bases. The V gene end was trimmed by 5 bases and the J gene end by 7 bases; junction bases not matched to a gene: 15. The germline V gene has CDR1 SGHTA and CDR2 FQGNSA. The CDR3 loop spans 17 amino acids. The CDR3: CASSRRRASGERNEQFF. The DNA for the CDR3 is TGTGCCAGCAGCCGTCGCCGGGCTAGCGGGGAACGTAATGAGCAGTTCTTC. The variable domain in full, with the rest retrieved from reference TRBV7-2 and TRBJ2-1, is GAGVSQSPSNKVTEKGKDVELRCDPISGHTALYWYRQSLGQGLEFLIYFQGNSAPDKSGLPSDRFSAERTGGSVSTLTIQRTQQEDSAVYLCASSRRRASGERNEQFFGPGTRLTVL.

The count of this clone is one. This rearrangement joins TRBV6-1 to TRBJ1-5; maybe TRBD1 (5 bases). V was cut by 1 base and J by 3 bases, with 7 bases left in between. Germline loops: CDR1 MNHNS, CDR2 SASEGT. The CDR3 length is 14 residues. The CDR3 is CASSEGQTNQPQHF. The CDR3 nucleotides are TGTGCCAGCAGTGAAGGACAGACCAATCAGCCCCAGCATTTT.

The genes are TRBV25-1 and TRBJ2-5; 7 bases are shared with TRBD1. The V and J ends lost 5 bases and 7 bases, in that order; junction bases with no gene match: 13. CDR1 and CDR2 (germline): MGHDK, SYGVNS. The CDR3 contains 15 residues. The CDR3 region has the DNA TGTGCCAGCAGTCTAACCGGGACAGCGAAAGGGACCCAGTACTTC. Amino acid sequence: CASSLTGTAKGTQYF.

The chain uses TRBV7-9 and TRBJ2-2; possibly TRBD1 for D (6 bases). The germline V and J ends were trimmed by 8 bases and 3 bases, with 10 bases remaining between them. The CDR3 sequence is 13 residues long. Germline values: CDR1 SEHNR, CDR2 FQNEAQ (reference sequence). CDR3 sequence (DNA): TGTGCCAGCTCATCAGGGGACACCGGGGAGCTGTTTTTT. It yields the protein CASSSGDTGELFF.

This clone was observed a few times. The CDR3 loop reads CASSTGTSTEKLFF. CDR3 sequence (DNA): TGTGCCAGCAGCACCGGGACATCCACTGAAAAACTGTTTTTT. The V call is TRBV6-5, the J call TRBJ1-4; maybe TRBD1 (6 bases). Between the trimmed V and J ends, which lost 6 bases and 7 bases, there was a span of 15 bases. Germline CDR1 reads MNHEY; CDR2 reads SVGAGI. CDR3 length equals 14 residues.

The genes are TRBV7-2 and TRBJ2-4; D might be TRBD2 (7 bases). This CDR3 is built from 15 residues. The V end was cut by 1 base, the J end by 3 bases, with 10 bases between. Germline V gene data show CDR1 as SGHTA and CDR2 as FQGNSA. CDR3: CASSLGGGGKNIQYF. The CDR3 DNA reads TGTGCCAGCAGCTTAGGGGGAGGGGGCAAAAACATTCAGTACTTC.

This chain joins TRBV7-3 and TRBJ2-3; TRBD2 matches 12 bases. With V trimmed by 5 bases and J by 3 bases, 9 bases remained unmatched. Germline CDR1 and CDR2: SGHTA and FQGTGA. The CDR3 spans 17 residues. The CDR3 DNA reads as TGTGCCAGCAGCGCCCGACTAGCGGGAGTGGGGACAGATACGCAGTATTTT. Translation gives CASSARLAGVGTDTQYF.

V is TRBV18 and J is TRBJ1-1; no clear D gene. CDR3 length equals 15 residues. Trimming pared 1 base from V and 0 bases from J, leaving 9 bases between. Germline-derived CDR1 and CDR2 are KGHSH and LQKENI. CDR3 in DNA: TGTGCCAGCTCACCACTGAGGCTACTGAACACTGAAGCTTTCTTT. It encodes CASSPLRLLNTEAFF.

The V and J genes are TRBV7-2 and TRBJ1-2; TRBD1 matches at 11 bases. The J segment lost 8 bases and the V segment lost 3 bases, leaving 14 bases of the junction unmatched. Germline V gives CDR1 SGHTA, CDR2 FQGNSA. The CDR3 runs to 17 residues. CDR3 region: CASSFLGQGAGLRGYTF. Here the CDR3 DNA reads TGTGCCAGCAGCTTTCTCGGACAGGGGGCCGGGCTGAGAGGCTACACCTTC.

The chain recombines TRBV7-2 with TRBJ2-7, with 16 bases matching TRBD2. This CDR3 is built from 17 residues. Germline-derived CDR1 and CDR2 are SGHTA and FQGNSA. Trimming at V came to 3 bases and at J to 6 bases, leaving 8 bases not matched to a gene. DNA for the CDR3: TGTGCCAGCAGCTTGGGACTAGCGGGAGGGATCCCTTCCGAGCAGTACTTC. Its protein product is CASSLGLAGGIPSEQYF.

The chain carries TRBV10-1 and TRBJ2-3; D might be TRBD1 (6 bases). Germline V CDR1 and CDR2: WNHNN, SYGVQD (reference sequence). The length of the CDR3 is 15 residues. The V and J ends lost 0 bases and 4 bases respectively, with 11 bases between them. This chain's CDR3 is CASSESGRGSDTQYF. The DNA for the CDR3 is TGCGCCAGCAGTGAGTCTGGCAGGGGTTCAGATACGCAGTATTTT.

As for this clone: Germline and junction disagree at one end, which may indicate a read error. The chain uses TRBV5-1 and TRBJ2-2; tentative D call: TRBD2 (6 bases). The CDR3 sequence is 18 residues long. From germline, CDR1 is SGHRS and CDR2 YFSETQ. The CDR3 nucleotides are TGCGCCATCAGCGAGTCATGGACGACCTGGAGGGCCACCGGGGAGCTGTTTTTT. Protein product: CAISESWTTWRATGELFF.

The chain uses TRBV4-1 and TRBJ1-2; TRBD1 matches at 8 bases. The V and J ends lost 7 bases and 1 base, in that order; junction bases with no gene match: 14. The CDR3 spans 17 residues. Germline V gene data show CDR1 as MGHRA and CDR2 as YSYEKL. The CDR3 DNA sequence: TGCGCCAGCAAAATGGATCAGTGGACAGGGTATAACTATGGCTACACCTTC. This encodes CASKMDQWTGYNYGYTF.

The chain has TRBV7-6 and TRBJ2-3; TRBD2 agrees at 7 bases. The V gene end was trimmed by 5 bases and the J gene end by 0 bases; junction bases not matched to a gene: 14. CDR3 size: 18 residues. CDR1 and CDR2 (germline): SGHVS, FNYEAQ. This CDR3 is CASSLPRSGETSTDTQYF. In DNA form, the CDR3 reads TGTGCCAGCAGCCTACCGAGGAGCGGGGAGACTAGCACAGATACGCAGTATTTT.